These 32 T cell receptor beta chains originate from one sample sequenced in a study of blood T cell repertoires in COVID-19. TCRdb's table, derived via immunoSEQ multiplex PCR, lists solely in-frame clones and lacks some. Among about 200,000 clones listed, 75% to 90% were seen once. The sample comprised peripheral blood. These TCRs come from a man aged 35-49 years with acute or convalescent COVID-19.

This chain joins TRBV6-6 and TRBJ1-2; 7 bases agree with TRBD1. From germline, CDR1 is MNHNY and CDR2 SVGAGI (reference sequence). Unmatched junction bases numbered 10, after V lost 5 bases and J lost 4 bases. This CDR3 contains 15 residues. CDR3 in DNA: TGTGCCAGCAGTCCCGGGGACAGCCTTTTCTATGGCTACACCTTC. This sequence encodes CASSPGDSLFYGYTF.

This chain joins TRBV19 and TRBJ1-1, with a possible D match to TRBD1 (5 bases). The germline V gene has CDR1 LNHDA and CDR2 SQIVND (reference sequence). The CDR3 loop spans 13 amino acids. The V gene lost 3 bases and the J gene lost 4 bases, with 9 bases spanning the gap. The CDR3 nucleotides are TGTGCCAGTAGTATGGGGGGGGTCACTGAAGCTTTCTTT. It codes for CASSMGGVTEAFF.

V usage is TRBV3-1 (or the pseudogene TRBV3-2) and J usage is TRBJ1-1; D is possibly TRBD1 (5 bases). Between the trimmed V and J ends, which lost 2 bases and 7 bases, there was a span of 11 bases. The germline gives CDR1 LGHDT, CDR2 YNNKEL (reference sequence). CDR3 length equals 13 residues. CDR3 nucleotides: TGTGCCAGCAGCCAAAGGGGAATGGGTGAAGCTTTCTTT. Residues: CASSQRGMGEAFF.

The chain links TRBV2 to TRBJ1-3; tentative D call: TRBD1 (6 bases). V lost 6 bases to trimming and J lost 3 bases, with 27 bases between them. The CDR3 sequence is 19 residues long. In germline, CDR1 is SNHLY, CDR2 FYNNEI. The CDR3 spells CASRATGTLQAVVGNTIYF. The CDR3 nucleotides read TGTGCCAGCAGGGCAACCGGGACACTACAGGCGGTAGTTGGAAACACCATATATTTT.

The chain carries TRBV7-2 and TRBJ2-1; D is uncertain. Trimming pared 2 bases from V and 7 bases from J, leaving 6 bases between. The CDR3 contains 12 residues. The germline V gene encodes CDR1 SGHTA and CDR2 FQGNSA. The CDR3 DNA reads as TGTGCCAGCAGCTTAACAAGAAATGAGCAGTTCTTC. Its translation: CASSLTRNEQFF.

The V call is TRBV19, the J call TRBJ2-5, with a possible D match to TRBD2 (6 bases). CDR3 size: 13 residues. Trimming shortened V by 5 bases and J by 5 bases, and 12 bases separated the two germline ends. Germline V lookup: CDR1 LNHDA, CDR2 SQIVND (reference sequence). The CDR3 region is CASSLGAGETQYF. The CDR3 coding sequence is TGTGCCAGTAGTCTCGGGGCGGGGGAGACCCAGTACTTC.

This chain joins TRBV5-1 and TRBJ2-7; no clear D. Trimming removed 3 bases at V and 2 bases at J, with 12 bases between. CDR3 length: 14 residues. The germline V gene encodes CDR1 SGHRS and CDR2 YFSETQ. The CDR3 region is CASSSGAGTYEQYF. In nucleotides, the CDR3 is TGCGCCAGCAGCTCCGGAGCCGGTACCTACGAGCAGTACTTC. The whole variable domain, filled in from reference TRBV5-1 and TRBJ2-7, reads KAGVTQTPRYLIKTRGQQVTLSCSPISGHRSVSWYQQTPGQGLQFLFEYFSETQRNKGNFPGRFSGRQFSNSRSEMNVSTLELGDSALYLCASSSGAGTYEQYFGPGTRLTVT.

V and J are TRBV6-4 and TRBJ1-6; 8 bases line up with TRBD1. The CDR3 consists of 15 residues. V shed 4 bases, J shed 10 bases, and the junction held 9 bases outside the gene matches. CDR1 is MRHNA, CDR2 SNTAGT, per germline. The CDR3 sequence: CASSAGAGGWSPLHF. The CDR3 DNA sequence: TGTGCCAGCAGTGCCGGGGCAGGGGGCTGGTCACCCCTCCACTTT.

This rearrangement joins TRBV9 to TRBJ1-4; D perhaps matches TRBD1 (5 bases). The V end was cut by 2 bases, the J end by 4 bases, with 9 bases between. This CDR3 is 14 amino acids long. Germline V lookup: CDR1 SGDLS, CDR2 YYNGEE. The CDR3 coding sequence is TGTGCCAGCAGCGTGGGGGACTTTAATGAAAAACTGTTTTTT. This translates into CASSVGDFNEKLFF. The complete variable domain, with remaining parts taken from reference TRBV9 and TRBJ1-4, reads DSGVTQTPKHLITATGQRVTLRCSPRSGDLSVYWYQQSLDQGLQFLIQYYNGEERAKGNILERFSAQQFPDLHSELNLSSLELGDSALYFCASSVGDFNEKLFFGSGTQLSVL.

The chain joins TRBV18 to TRBJ1-3, with 12 positions matching TRBD1. J lost 1 base, V lost 2 bases, and 3 bases had no gene match. The CDR3 covers 17 residues. The germline V gene has CDR1 KGHSH and CDR2 LQKENI. CDR3 amino acids: CASSPGGQGASGNTIYF. Here the CDR3 DNA reads TGTGCCAGCTCACCAGGGGGACAGGGGGCGTCTGGAAACACCATATATTTT.

V usage is TRBV3-1 (or the pseudogene TRBV3-2) and J usage is TRBJ2-5; TRBD2 aligns across 8 bases. The CDR3 totals 15 residues. With V trimmed by 4 bases and J by 1 base, 5 bases remained unmatched. Germline V gene sequence: CDR1 LGHDT, CDR2 YNNKEL (reference sequence). CDR3 DNA sequence: TGTGCCAGCAGCCTCGCGGGGGGCGGCCAAGAGACCCAGTACTTC. Translation gives CASSLAGGGQETQYF.

This clone was found a few times. The chain employs TRBV19 and TRBJ2-1; TRBD1 aligns across 7 bases. V lost 6 bases and J lost 0; bases outside the gene matches: 5. The CDR3 covers 15 residues. Germline CDR1 and CDR2: LNHDA and SQIVND (reference sequence). CDR3 in DNA: TGTGCCAGTAGGGCGCGGACAGGCTCCTACAATGAGCAGTTCTTC. Translation: CASRARTGSYNEQFF. Full variable domain (rest looked up from reference TRBV19 and TRBJ2-1): DGGITQSPKYLFRKEGQNVTLSCEQNLNHDAMYWYRQDPGQGLRLIYYSQIVNDFQKGDIAEGYSVSREKKESFPLTVTSAQKNPTAFYLCASRARTGSYNEQFFGPGTRLTVL.

The genes are TRBV7-9 and TRBJ1-2; D not certain. The CDR3 extends over 14 amino acids. Trimming shortened V by 3 bases and J by 8 bases, and 16 bases separated the two germline ends. CDR1 and CDR2 (germline): SEHNR, FQNEAQ (reference sequence). CDR3 loop: CASSFPAPVGGYTF. CDR3 DNA: TGTGCCAGCAGCTTCCCAGCCCCGGTCGGGGGCTACACCTTC.

The chain couples TRBV5-6 to TRBJ2-2; a possible D gene is TRBD2 (5 bases). Germline-derived CDR1 and CDR2 are SGHDT and YYEEEE. This CDR3 comprises 16 residues. V shed 5 bases and J shed 6 bases, with 20 bases lying between them. The CDR3 DNA sequence: TGTGCCAGCAGTCACCGAACGGGGAATGACGCCGGGGAGCTGTTTTTT. Translated: CASSHRTGNDAGELFF.

This chain connects TRBV7-2 to TRBJ2-5; D is possibly TRBD1 (5 bases). Germline values: CDR1 SGHTA, CDR2 FQGNSA. Trimming stripped 4 bases from V and 4 bases from J, with 13 bases between. This CDR3 is built from 14 residues. CDR3 DNA sequence: TGTGCCAGCAGCTCCACAGGAGTACTAGAGACCCAGTACTTC. This encodes CASSSTGVLETQYF.

The rearrangement links TRBV12-3 or TRBV12-4 to TRBJ2-5; 7 bases map to TRBD1. Germline trimming cut 7 bases from V and 2 bases from J; bases unmatched to any gene: 4. CDR3 length: 13 residues. DNA of the CDR3: TGTGCCAGCACGACAGGGCAACAAGAGACCCAGTACTTC. Protein: CASTTGQQETQYF.

This clone was observed once. This rearrangement joins TRBV14 to TRBJ2-4; 7 nucleotides match TRBD1. This CDR3 is 17 amino acids long. From germline, CDR1 is SGHDN and CDR2 FVKESK. The junction had 10 bases not matched to a gene; V was cut back by 4 bases and J by 1 base. The CDR3 coding sequence is TGTGCCAGCAGCCCAGAAGGGGGCGCGGTGGCCAAAAACATTCAGTACTTC. Residues: CASSPEGGAVAKNIQYF.

The chain carries TRBV18 and TRBJ2-2; the D is unclear. Germline loops: CDR1 KGHSH, CDR2 LQKENI. V lost 0 bases, J lost 4 bases, and 12 bases lay in between. The CDR3 is 16 residues long. The CDR3 here is CASSPPSAGFTGELFF. The DNA of the CDR3 is TGTGCCAGCTCACCACCGTCCGCAGGCTTCACCGGGGAGCTGTTTTTT. Based on the CDR3 plus reference TRBV18 and TRBJ2-2, the full variable domain is NAGVMQNPRHLVRRRGQEARLRCSPMKGHSHVYWYRQLPEEGLKFMVYLQKENIIDESGMPKERFSAEFPKEGPSILRIQQVVRGDSAAYFCASSPPSAGFTGELFFGEGSRLTVL.

In its sample, this clone was seen many times. This chain connects TRBV14 to TRBJ1-1; D call uncertain. This CDR3 is built from 13 residues. From germline, CDR1 is SGHDN and CDR2 FVKESK. Trimming stripped 4 bases from V and 4 bases from J, with 10 bases between. In DNA, the CDR3 is TGTGCCAGCAGCCCCACCCTGAGCACTGAAGCTTTCTTT. Encoded protein: CASSPTLSTEAFF.

The chain couples TRBV5-4 to TRBJ2-1; 9 positions match TRBD2. The CDR3 covers 15 residues. Germline CDR1 reads SGHNT; CDR2 reads YYREEE (reference sequence). The trim removed 3 bases at V and 8 bases at J, leaving 9 bases unmatched. The CDR3 region has the DNA TGTGCCAGCAGCTCTAGACTAGCGGTAGTCGATGAGCAGTTCTTC. Translated: CASSSRLAVVDEQFF.

The V and J genes are TRBV19 and TRBJ1-1; 8 bases map to TRBD1. Germline V gene sequence: CDR1 LNHDA, CDR2 SQIVND (reference sequence). This CDR3 has 13 residues. Losses at the gene ends were 3 bases for V and 6 bases for J; bases not matched to a gene: 3. CDR3 residues: CASSIQGAAEAFF. CDR3 nucleotides: TGTGCCAGTAGTATTCAGGGGGCCGCTGAAGCTTTCTTT.

This chain links TRBV4-2 with TRBJ2-3; D ambiguous. The CDR3 totals 13 residues. Germline V gives CDR1 LGHNA, CDR2 YNFKEQ. V was pared by 1 base and J by 2 bases, with 4 bases between. The CDR3 region is CASSQVNTDTQYF. CDR3 DNA: TGTGCCAGCAGCCAAGTTAACACAGATACGCAGTATTTT.

The chain employs TRBV7-3 and TRBJ2-1, with TRBD2 as a possible D gene (5 bases). V dropped 5 bases and J dropped 2 bases, with 10 bases sitting between them. This CDR3 has 14 amino acids. The germline gives CDR1 SGHTA, CDR2 FQGTGA. The CDR3 nucleotides are TGTGCCAGCAGCCCCCCCGGGACCTACAATGAGCAGTTCTTC. Its translation is CASSPPGTYNEQFF.

The V gene is TRBV6-2 or TRBV6-3, the J gene TRBJ2-3; D is uncertain. Trimming pared 0 bases from V and 6 bases from J, leaving 7 bases between. Germline V lookup: CDR1 MNHEY, CDR2 SVGEGT. The CDR3 runs 13 residues. The CDR3 is CASSYSRRDTQYF. The CDR3 DNA reads as TGTGCCAGCAGTTACTCCCGCAGGGATACGCAGTATTTT.

The gene calls are TRBV5-1 and TRBJ2-5; the match to TRBD2 covers 8 bases. The ends lost 4 bases at V and 8 bases at J; junction bases unmatched: 10. This CDR3 has 14 amino acids. Germline lookup yields CDR1 SGHRS and CDR2 YFSETQ. CDR3 bases: TGCGCCAGCAGCCCCGGGCGGGGGGCGGGCACCCAGTACTTC. Protein product: CASSPGRGAGTQYF.

The chain combines TRBV29-1 with TRBJ2-7; no clear D gene. Between the trimmed V and J ends, which lost 2 bases and 8 bases, there was a span of 13 bases. The length of the CDR3 is 12 residues. In germline, CDR1 is SQVTM, CDR2 ANQGSEA. This chain's CDR3 is CSVELGGSKQYF. The CDR3 region has the DNA TGCAGCGTTGAACTCGGCGGTAGTAAGCAGTACTTC.

The sample holds a few counts of this clone. V is TRBV20-1 and J is TRBJ2-4, with a weak D call TRBD2 (6 bases). Germline CDR1 DFQATT, CDR2 SNEGSKA (reference sequence). The CDR3 is made up of 14 amino acids. Trimming removed 3 bases from V and 2 bases from J, with 11 bases in between. The CDR3 region is CSASQGGTKNIQYF. CDR3 DNA: TGCAGTGCTAGTCAGGGCGGGACCAAAAACATTCAGTACTTC.

The V gene is TRBV7-2, the J gene TRBJ1-2, with 7 nucleotides matching TRBD1. CDR3 length: 15 residues. Germline V CDR1 and CDR2: SGHTA, FQGNSA. V lost 2 bases, J lost 3 bases, and 6 bases stayed unmatched. CDR3 coding DNA: TGTGCCAGCAGCTTAAGCGGACAGGCTTACTATGGCTACACCTTC. The encoded protein is CASSLSGQAYYGYTF.

The rearrangement uses TRBV14 and TRBJ1-1; 8 positions agree with TRBD1. The CDR3 totals 16 residues. Trimming removed 6 bases from V and 10 bases from J; junction bases left unmatched: 19. The V gene's germline CDR1 is SGHDN and CDR2 FVKESK. DNA for the CDR3: TGTGCCAGCAGTCAAAACTTATTAGGACAGGGAAACGGAGCTTTCTTT. Its translation is CASSQNLLGQGNGAFF.

The V and J genes are TRBV5-6 and TRBJ2-7, with 7 positions matching TRBD1. Germline loops: CDR1 SGHDT, CDR2 YYEEEE. V was clipped by 2 bases and J by 1 base; unmatched bases: 6. The CDR3 spans 15 residues. CDR3 DNA sequence: TGTGCCAGCAGCTTAGGACAGGCAAGGTCCTACGAGCAGTACTTC. Residues: CASSLGQARSYEQYF. The whole variable domain, remainder taken from reference TRBV5-6 and TRBJ2-7, is DAGVTQSPTHLIKTRGQQVTLRCSPKSGHDTVSWYQQALGQGPQFIFQYYEEEERQRGNFPDRFSGHQFPNYSSELNVNALLLGDSALYLCASSLGQARSYEQYFGPGTRLTVT.

This sequence joins TRBV30 and TRBJ2-5; TRBD1 matches 7 bases. Germline V gene data show CDR1 as GTSNPN and CDR2 as SVGIG (reference sequence). The CDR3 length is 14 residues. V lost 4 bases and J lost 2; bases outside the gene matches: 7. The CDR3 is CAWTPGQLQETQYF. The CDR3 DNA sequence: TGTGCCTGGACTCCGGGACAGTTACAAGAGACCCAGTACTTC.

The rearrangement links TRBV5-1 to TRBJ2-3; TRBD2 is a possible D gene (7 bases). V was cut by 4 bases and J by 13 bases, with 19 bases left in between. The CDR3 has 13 residues. Looked up from germline, CDR1 is SGHRS and CDR2 is YFSETQ. The CDR3 here is CASSTGGGLGEYF. CDR3 DNA: TGCGCCAGCAGCACGGGGGGCGGACTAGGCGAGTATTTT.